This TCR beta chain was observed in a study of OX40 agonist ivuxolimab in advanced cancers. About the study: Ivuxolimab was delivered to patients intravenously every 2 weeks at doses spanning 0.01 to 10 mg/kg. Study-level results: Specificity for antigen went undetermined in the expanded peripheral T cells.

Autoimmune disease history or systemic immunosuppression led to patients being barred. Sequenced by immunoSEQ multiplex PCR; TCRdb stores in-frame clones only, minus some. The table shows roughly 25,000 clones, with around 80% occurring only once. Germline lookup yields CDR1 MNHNS and CDR2 SASEGT. There are 16 residues in the CDR3. V lost 3 bases and J lost 2, with 13 bases in between. This clone was recorded once. Its antigen is not identified. This sample comprised CD4+ or CD8+ T cells sorted from blood, obtained in a trial of the OX40 agonist ivuxolimab. This clonotype originated in an adult with an advanced solid tumor such as melanoma, head and neck, liver or kidney cancer. The chain is built from TRBV6-1 and TRBJ2-2; D is unresolved. CDR3 residues: CASSDRGSGNTGELFF. In DNA, the CDR3 is TGTGCCAGCAGTGATCGTGGCTCCGGTAACACCGGGGAGCTGTTTTTT.